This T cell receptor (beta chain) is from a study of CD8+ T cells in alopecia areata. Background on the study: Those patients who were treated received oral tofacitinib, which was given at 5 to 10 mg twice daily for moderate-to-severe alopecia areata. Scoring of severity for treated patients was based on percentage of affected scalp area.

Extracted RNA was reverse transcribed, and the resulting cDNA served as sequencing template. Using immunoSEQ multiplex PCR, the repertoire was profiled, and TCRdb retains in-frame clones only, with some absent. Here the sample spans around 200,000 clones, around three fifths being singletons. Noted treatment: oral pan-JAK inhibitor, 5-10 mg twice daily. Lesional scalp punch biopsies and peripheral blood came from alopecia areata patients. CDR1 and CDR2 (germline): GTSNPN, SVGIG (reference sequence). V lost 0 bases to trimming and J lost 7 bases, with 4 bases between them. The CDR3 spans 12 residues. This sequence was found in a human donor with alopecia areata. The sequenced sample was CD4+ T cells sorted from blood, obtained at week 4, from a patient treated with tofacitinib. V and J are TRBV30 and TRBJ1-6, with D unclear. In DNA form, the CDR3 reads TGTGCCTGGAGTGTGGGAAATTCACCCCTCCACTTT. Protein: CAWSVGNSPLHF.